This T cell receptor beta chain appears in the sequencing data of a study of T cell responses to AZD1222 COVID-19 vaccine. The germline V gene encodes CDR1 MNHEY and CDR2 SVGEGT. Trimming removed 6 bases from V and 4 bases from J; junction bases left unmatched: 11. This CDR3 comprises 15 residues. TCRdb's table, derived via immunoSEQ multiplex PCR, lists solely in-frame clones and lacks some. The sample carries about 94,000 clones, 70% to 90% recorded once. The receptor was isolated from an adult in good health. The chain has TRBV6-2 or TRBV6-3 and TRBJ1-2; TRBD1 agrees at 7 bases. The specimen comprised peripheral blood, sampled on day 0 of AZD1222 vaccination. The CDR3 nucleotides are TGTGCCAGCAGCCGGGGGACAGACCGATCCTATGGCTACACCTTC. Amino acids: CASSRGTDRSYGYTF.